Sequencing of this T cell receptor beta chain was carried out in a study of cytotoxic CD8 clonotypes in ibrutinib-treated CLL. Across the whole study: Sequenced samples delivered averages of 250,000 to 300,000 productive templates and tens of thousands of productive rearrangements.

Germline lookup yields CDR1 MGHRA and CDR2 YSYEKL. The CDR3 is made up of 14 amino acids. The V and J ends lost 4 bases and 4 bases, in that order; junction bases with no gene match: 5. Of note for this clone: Its antigen is unidentified.

Study-level results: Clonality climbed at ibrutinib response, then dropped toward baseline at progression. Baseline levels of clonality went above those of age-matched healthy donors and moved with circulating CD8+ T-cell counts. Sampling times differed between sustained-remission and progressing patients.

Only in-frame clones appear in the TCRdb table, and some are missing; sequencing was by immunoSEQ multiplex PCR. The profile shows fewer than 300,000 clones, 76% of them singletons. This receptor was taken from a human donor with chronic lymphocytic leukemia. Sequences were derived from PBMCs, sampled at disease progression, from a patient treated with ibrutinib. V and J are TRBV4-1 and TRBJ1-2; TRBD1 matches at 8 bases. The chain's CDR3 is CASSPTDRAYGYTF. CDR3 in DNA: TGCGCCAGCAGCCCAACGGACAGGGCCTATGGCTACACCTTC.